This TCR beta chain was captured in a study of CXCR3-negative and CXCR3-positive naive CD8 T cells. In the study overall: Libraries each contributed about 1.5 +/- 0.3 million TRB reads, for about 135 million in total.

This CDR3 spans 12 amino acids. Germline V gene lookup returns CDR1 SEHNR and CDR2 FQNEAQ (reference sequence). 5' RACE with UMI labels generated the TRB cDNA libraries. TCRdb reprocessed the 5' RACE reads and keeps a single row for each CDR3 protein, giving no DNA. Its table records some 40,000 distinct CDR3 sequences. About this clonotype: Its antigen is not identified.

Notes on the study in general: Both naive subsets, CXCR3-negative and CXCR3-positive, displayed similar TRBV-TRBJ usage, unlike memory cells. Memory CD8+ T cell repertoires were far less diverse than both naive subsets.

This chain joins TRBV7-9 and TRBJ2-1; no DNA is available, so the TRBD1 call from TCRdb remains unchecked. Sample: memory CD8+ T cells from blood. This TCR was sampled from a human donor in good health. Some clones in this sample may be carry-over from other donors' samples. This CDR3 reads CASSSRGNEQFF.